Sequencing of this T cell receptor beta chain was carried out in a study of Ad26.COV2.S vaccination and SARS-CoV-2 variants. Study-level background: Intramuscularly, Ad26.COV2.S was given either once or twice, 56 days apart.

The assay was immunoSEQ multiplex PCR, and TCRdb's table has in-frame clones only and misses some. The sample contains over 400,000 clones, around 91% of which appear only once. Documented treatment: approximately 18 received Ad26.COV2.S at low or high dose, single or two shots; a few received placebo; per-sample allocation not given. It was on day 63 after the first vaccine or placebo injection that samples were taken. The source material was peripheral blood, sampled in a trial of Ad26.COV2.S vaccine versus placebo. The receptor was isolated from a person aged 18 to 59 who received the Ad26.COV2.S COVID-19 vaccine or a placebo.

The CDR3 sequence: CASSPTLLNYGYTF. CDR3 coding DNA: TGCGCCAGCAGCCCAACACTCCTAAACTATGGCTACACCTTC. This sequence joins TRBV5-1 and TRBJ1-2; no definite D call. The germline V and J ends were trimmed by 4 bases and 2 bases, with 12 bases remaining between them. This CDR3 contains 14 residues. The germline gives CDR1 SGHRS, CDR2 YFSETQ. Looking up the rest from reference TRBV5-1 and TRBJ1-2 gives the full variable domain: KAGVTQTPRYLIKTRGQQVTLSCSPISGHRSVSWYQQTPGQGLQFLFEYFSETQRNKGNFPGRFSGRQFSNSRSEMNVSTLELGDSALYLCASSPTLLNYGYTFGSGTRLTVV.